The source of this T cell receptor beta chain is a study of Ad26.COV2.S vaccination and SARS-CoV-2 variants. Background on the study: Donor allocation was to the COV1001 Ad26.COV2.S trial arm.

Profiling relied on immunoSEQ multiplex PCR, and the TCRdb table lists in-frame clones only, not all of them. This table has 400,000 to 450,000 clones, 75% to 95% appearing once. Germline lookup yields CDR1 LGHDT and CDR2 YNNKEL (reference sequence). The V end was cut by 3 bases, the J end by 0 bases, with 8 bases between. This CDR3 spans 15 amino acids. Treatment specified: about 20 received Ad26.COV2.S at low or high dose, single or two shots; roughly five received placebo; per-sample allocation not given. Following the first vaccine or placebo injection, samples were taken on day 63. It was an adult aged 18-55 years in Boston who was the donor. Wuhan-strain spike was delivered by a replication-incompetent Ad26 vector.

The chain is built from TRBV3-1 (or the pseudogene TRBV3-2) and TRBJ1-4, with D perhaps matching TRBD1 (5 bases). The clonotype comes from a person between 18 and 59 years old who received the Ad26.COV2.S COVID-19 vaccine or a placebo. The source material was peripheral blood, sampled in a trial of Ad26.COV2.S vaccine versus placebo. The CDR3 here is CASSQGPSTNEKLFF. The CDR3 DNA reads TGTGCCAGCAGCCAGGGACCTTCAACTAATGAAAAACTGTTTTTT.